This TCR beta chain is drawn from a study of T-cell memory formation after mild COVID-19. Study-level findings and limits: Most CD4+ clones that shrank were in CM and EM, while CD8+ ones turned up in EMRA. Clones contracting across day 15 to 85 had a balanced CD4/CD8 profile; later expanding clones leaned CD4+.

This clonotype came up a few times. Its cognate antigen is unknown. TCRdb independently ran MiXCR on the 5' RACE reads; one entry per CDR3 protein. The sample contains 180,000 or so distinct CDR3 sequences, around a tenth of which appear only once. The length of the CDR3 is 15 residues. Germline loops: CDR1 SGDLS, CDR2 YYNGEE. With 0 bases removed from V and 2 bases from J, the gap between germline ends came to 11 bases. The receptor's source is a man between 18 and 35 years old who had mild COVID-19 (a few samples of this study predate the infection). Cell type and time point are not known. Sequenced sample: PBMCs or a T cell subset sorted from them (not recorded which). The rearrangement links TRBV9 to TRBJ2-5; perhaps TRBD2 as D (6 bases). The CDR3 region has the DNA TGTGCCAGCAGCGTAGCTACCGCGGGACAAGAGACCCAGTACTTC. Translation gives CASSVATAGQETQYF.